This T cell receptor beta chain stems from a study of T cells in Graves' hyperthyroidism and ophthalmopathy. Graves' hyperthyroidism was deemed stable absent ophthalmopathy progression within 18 months. Patients were excluded because of uncontrolled infection, other autoimmune disease, pregnancy or lactation. From more than 9.5 ml of fresh peripheral blood, PBMCs were isolated. Study observations and caveats: Appearing also in blood were most of the thyroid clonotypes expanded above 0.001.

This clonotype was observed many times. The antigen is unknown. It was RNA transcripts that yielded the amplified TCR beta CDR3 regions. First-round RT-PCR of the TCR CDR3 relied on the HTBI primer set. TCRdb ran MiXCR on the multiplex PCR reads and lists one entry per CDR3 protein. In the table there are 450,000 to 600,000 distinct CDR3 sequences, approximately 15% of which are singletons. The clonotype originates from a woman between 40 and 55 years old with Graves' hyperthyroidism. What was sequenced was blood.

The CDR3 nucleotides read TGTGCCAGCAGCCCCGGGATCGGAGGAAACACCATATATTTT. It encodes CASSPGIGGNTIYF. This chain links TRBV3-1 with TRBJ1-3; D uncertain. V was shortened by 4 bases and J by 4 bases, with 11 bases between the two germline ends. The CDR3 contains 14 residues. Germline V lookup: CDR1 LGHDT, CDR2 YNNKEL (reference sequence).